This T cell receptor (beta chain) comes out of a study of blood T cell repertoires in COVID-19. Study overall: COVID-19 samples, acute and convalescent, were from the United States, Italy and Spain. From T cells, B-cell-depleted T cells, or PBMCs came the material, which was cDNA or gDNA.

Sequencing was performed with immunoSEQ multiplex PCR; in TCRdb, only in-frame clones are kept and a portion is missing. The data show around 180,000 clones, with 88% seen just once and 4% held by the top ten. J was trimmed by 7 bases and V by 7 bases; bases with no gene match: 5. Germline V gene data show CDR1 as SNHLY and CDR2 as FYNNEI. This CDR3 contains 13 residues. This sequence was found in a woman in her thirties with acute or convalescent COVID-19. Sequenced input: peripheral blood. V usage is TRBV2 and J usage is TRBJ1-5; 9 nucleotides agree with TRBD1. Here the CDR3 reads CASTTGGWQPQHF. The CDR3, as DNA: TGTGCCAGCACCACAGGGGGCTGGCAGCCCCAGCATTTT.